The T cell receptor (beta chain) described here comes from a study of blood T cell repertoires in COVID-19 (dated by TCRdb to the early 2020s). As for the study more broadly: Collaborator samples came from the United States, Italy and Spain and covered acute and convalescent phases of COVID-19. Where HLA class I and class II types were available, the types were taken from metadata supplied by the sample provider, not from assay-based typing. Deeply sampled blood TCRbeta repertoires from subjects exposed to, actively infected with, or recovered from COVID-19 were included in the dataset. Sample metadata almost always included a de-identified subject ID, COVID-19 status, age in years and sex. Samples came from the ongoing ImmuneRACE study (first 160 participants) plus 1,254 subjects from 6 global collaborators. The material from the prospective study consisted of cDNA or gDNA derived from T cells, B-cell-depleted T cells, or PBMCs. The repertoires were made available in a free public database intended to serve as a resource for research on the immune response to SARS-CoV-2. Results the study describes overall, beyond this receptor: The amount of clinical and demographic metadata varied by source and participant and was provided uncurated.

As concerns this clone: Its antigen remains undetermined. The input lacks base qualities; no much larger clone sits a single base away.

Participants in the prospective study were aged roughly 18 to 90 years, lived in under 30 United States geographic areas, and enrolled through a virtual design. In the prospective study, cohorts were assigned on the basis of participant-reported clinical history obtained from a screening survey and a study questionnaire. For ImmuneRACE Cohort 3, a participant was defined as recovered based on two consecutive negative NP/OP PCR tests, clearance by a healthcare professional, or resolution of symptoms. In the prospective study, whole blood, serum and a nasopharyngeal or oropharyngeal swab were collected from each participant by mobile phlebotomists. Additional blood draws and questionnaires over an approximately two-month period could optionally be provided by prospective study participants. Blood samples from the prospective study were shipped frozen or at room temperature prior to DNA extraction.

TCRbeta CDR3 regions were amplified from genomic DNA by means of the immunoSEQ Assay, a bias-controlled multiplex PCR. Per the source publication's procedure: The number of nucleated cells in each sample was estimated by amplification of reference gene primers within the assay. To quantify the absolute abundance of each unique TCRbeta CDR3 rearrangement, sequence reads were collapsed and filtered. Productive Simpson clonality was computed per sample as the square root of Simpson's diversity index over productive rearrangements. Entries here come from immuneACCESS through TCRdb and include only in-frame sequences with V and J called. Some clones fail to appear in such tables; in the studies checked, an unresolved V gene covers under half of the shortfall, and the cause of the remainder is unknown. Clonal size and the V and J genes are those of that table, whereas D and trimming came from the DNA. The sample yields around 450,000 clones; roughly nine tenths were counted once. Of the sample, approximately 0.7% falls within the top ten clones.

V and J are trimmed by 3 bases and 2 bases, and the gene matches miss 2 bases of the junction. From its cysteine to its phenylalanine, the CDR3 spans 14 amino acids. The entry retains the CDR3 DNA only, 42 bases that are in frame from base 1. For CDR1 and CDR2, the germline V gene lists KGHDR and SFDVKD. Material for sequencing was PBMCs or T cells enriched from blood (not recorded which). The TCR comes from a woman between 18 and 29 years old who had recovered from COVID-19. Recombination linked TRBV24-1 to TRBJ2-5, and 7 junctional nucleotides match TRBD2. The DNA reads as follows: TGTGCCACCAGTGATACGCGGGGGCAAGAGACCCAGTACTTC. Its translation reads: CATSDTRGQETQYF.